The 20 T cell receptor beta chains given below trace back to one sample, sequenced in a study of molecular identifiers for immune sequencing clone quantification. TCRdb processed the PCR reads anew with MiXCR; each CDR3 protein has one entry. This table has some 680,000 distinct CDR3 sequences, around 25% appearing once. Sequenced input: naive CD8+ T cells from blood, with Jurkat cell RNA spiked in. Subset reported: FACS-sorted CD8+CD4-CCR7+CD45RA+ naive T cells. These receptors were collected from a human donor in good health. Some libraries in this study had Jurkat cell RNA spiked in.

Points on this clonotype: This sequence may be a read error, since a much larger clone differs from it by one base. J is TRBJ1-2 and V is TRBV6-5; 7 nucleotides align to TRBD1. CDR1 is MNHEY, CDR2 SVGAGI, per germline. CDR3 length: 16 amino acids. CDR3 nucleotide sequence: TGTGCCAGCAGTCAGCGGGGACAGAGCTTTAACTATGGCCACACCTTC. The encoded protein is CASSQRGQSFNYGHTF.

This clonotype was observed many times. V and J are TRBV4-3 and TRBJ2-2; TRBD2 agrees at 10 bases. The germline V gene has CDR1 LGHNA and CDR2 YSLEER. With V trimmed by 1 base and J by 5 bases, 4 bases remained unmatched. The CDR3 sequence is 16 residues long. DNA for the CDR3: TGCGCCAGCAGCCAAGGGAGCGGGAGGGGGACCGGGGAGCTGTTTTTT. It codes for CASSQGSGRGTGELFF.

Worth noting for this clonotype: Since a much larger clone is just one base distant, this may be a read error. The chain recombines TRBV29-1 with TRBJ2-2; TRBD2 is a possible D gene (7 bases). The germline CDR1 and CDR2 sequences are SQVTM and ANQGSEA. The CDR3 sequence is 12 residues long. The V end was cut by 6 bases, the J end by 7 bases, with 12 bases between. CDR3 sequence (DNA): TGCAGCGTCGGGGGGCGAGACGGGGAGCTGTTTTTT. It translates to CSVGGRDGELFF.

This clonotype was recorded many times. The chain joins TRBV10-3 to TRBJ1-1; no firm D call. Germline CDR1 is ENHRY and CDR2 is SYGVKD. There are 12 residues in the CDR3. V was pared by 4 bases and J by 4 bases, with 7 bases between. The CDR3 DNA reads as TGTGCCATCAGTGGGCCAGGCACTGAAGCTTTCTTT. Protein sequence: CAISGPGTEAFF.

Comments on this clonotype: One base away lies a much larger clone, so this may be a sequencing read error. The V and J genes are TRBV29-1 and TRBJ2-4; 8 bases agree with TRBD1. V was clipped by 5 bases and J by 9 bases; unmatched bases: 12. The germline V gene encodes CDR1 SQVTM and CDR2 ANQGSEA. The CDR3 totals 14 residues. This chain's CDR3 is CSVTPGGGRTIQYF. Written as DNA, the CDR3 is TGCAGCGTTACACCAGGGGGCGGGCGAACCATTCAGTACTTC. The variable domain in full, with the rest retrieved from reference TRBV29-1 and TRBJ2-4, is SAVISQKPSRDICQRGTSLTIQCQVDSQVTMMFWYRQQPGQSLTLIATANQGSEATYESGFVIDKFPISRPNLTFSTLTVSNMSPEDSSIYLCSVTPGGGRTIQYFGAGTRLSVL.

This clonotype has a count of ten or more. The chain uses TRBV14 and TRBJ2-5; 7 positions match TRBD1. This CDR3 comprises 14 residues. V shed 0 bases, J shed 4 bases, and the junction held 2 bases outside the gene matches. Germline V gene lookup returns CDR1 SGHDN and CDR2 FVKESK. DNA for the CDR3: TGTGCCAGCAGCCAAGACACAGGGGTAGAGACCCAGTACTTC. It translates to CASSQDTGVETQYF.

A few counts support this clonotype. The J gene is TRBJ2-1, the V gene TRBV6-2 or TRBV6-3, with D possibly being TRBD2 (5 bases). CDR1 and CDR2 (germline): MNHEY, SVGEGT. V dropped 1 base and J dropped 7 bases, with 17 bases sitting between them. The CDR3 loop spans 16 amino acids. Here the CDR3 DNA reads TGTGCCAGCAGTTACTTAGAATCTCCCGGGGAAAATGAGCAGTTCTTC. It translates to CASSYLESPGENEQFF.

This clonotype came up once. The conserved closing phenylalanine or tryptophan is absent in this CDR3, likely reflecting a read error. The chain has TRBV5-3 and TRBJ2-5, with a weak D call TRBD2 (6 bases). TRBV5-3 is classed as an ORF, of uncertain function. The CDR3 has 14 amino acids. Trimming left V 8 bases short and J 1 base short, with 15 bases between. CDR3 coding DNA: TGTGCCAGCAGTTTGCCGGGGGTCCAAGAGACCCAGTACCTC. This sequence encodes CASSLPGVQETQYL.

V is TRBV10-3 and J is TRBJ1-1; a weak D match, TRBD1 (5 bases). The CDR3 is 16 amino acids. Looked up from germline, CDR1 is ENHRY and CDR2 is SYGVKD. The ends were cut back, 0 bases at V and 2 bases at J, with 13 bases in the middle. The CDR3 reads CAISESTRGTNTEAFF. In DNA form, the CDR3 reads TGTGCCATCAGTGAGTCAACGCGGGGGACTAACACTGAAGCTTTCTTT.

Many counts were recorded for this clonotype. Written as DNA, the CDR3 is TGTGCCACCTCGACAGGGATCGGGGAGACCCAGTACTTC. This sequence encodes CATSTGIGETQYF. V is TRBV7-9 and J is TRBJ2-5; 7 nucleotides align to TRBD1. The germline CDR1 and CDR2 sequences are SEHNR and FQNEAQ (reference sequence). V dropped 10 bases and J dropped 5; count of bases not matched to a gene: 10. The CDR3 has 13 residues.

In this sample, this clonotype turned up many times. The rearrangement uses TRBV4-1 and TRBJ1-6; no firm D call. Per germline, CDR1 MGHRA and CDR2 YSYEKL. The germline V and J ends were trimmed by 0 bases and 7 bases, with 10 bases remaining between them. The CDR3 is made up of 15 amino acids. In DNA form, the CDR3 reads TGCGCCAGCAGCCAAGATCTCTTCCTGAATTCACCCCTCCACTTT. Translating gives CASSQDLFLNSPLHF.

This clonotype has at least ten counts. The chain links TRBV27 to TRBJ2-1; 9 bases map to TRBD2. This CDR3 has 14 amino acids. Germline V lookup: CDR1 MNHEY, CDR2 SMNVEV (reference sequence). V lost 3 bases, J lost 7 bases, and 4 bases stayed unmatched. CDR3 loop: CASSLAGGPNEQFF. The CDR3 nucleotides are TGTGCCAGCAGTTTGGCGGGGGGGCCTAATGAGCAGTTCTTC.

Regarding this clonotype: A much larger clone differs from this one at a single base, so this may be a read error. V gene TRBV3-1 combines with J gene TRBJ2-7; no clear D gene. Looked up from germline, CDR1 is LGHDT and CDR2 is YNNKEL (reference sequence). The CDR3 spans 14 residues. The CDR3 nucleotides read TGTGCCAGGAGCCAAGATAGTACCCGCTACGAGCAGTACTTC. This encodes CARSQDSTRYEQYF.

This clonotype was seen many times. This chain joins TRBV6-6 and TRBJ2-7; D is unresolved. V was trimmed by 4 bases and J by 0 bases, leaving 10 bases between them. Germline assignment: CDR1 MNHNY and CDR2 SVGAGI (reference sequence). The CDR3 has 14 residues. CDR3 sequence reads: CASSSEISSYEQYF. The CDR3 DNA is TGTGCCAGCAGTTCTGAGATCAGCTCCTACGAGCAGTACTTC.

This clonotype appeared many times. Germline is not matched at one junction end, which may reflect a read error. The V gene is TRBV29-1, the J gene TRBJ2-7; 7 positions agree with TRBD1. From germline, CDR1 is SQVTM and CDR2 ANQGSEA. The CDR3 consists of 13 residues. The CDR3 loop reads CSVKEGAKYEQYF. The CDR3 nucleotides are TGCAGCGTTAAAGAGGGGGCAAAGTACGAGCAGTACTTC.

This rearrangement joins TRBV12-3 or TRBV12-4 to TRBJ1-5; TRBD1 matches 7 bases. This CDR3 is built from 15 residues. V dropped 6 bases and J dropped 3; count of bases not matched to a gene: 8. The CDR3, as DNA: TGTGCCAGCAGCCAGGGGGTTCTTGCCAATCAGCCCCAGCATTTT. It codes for CASSQGVLANQPQHF.

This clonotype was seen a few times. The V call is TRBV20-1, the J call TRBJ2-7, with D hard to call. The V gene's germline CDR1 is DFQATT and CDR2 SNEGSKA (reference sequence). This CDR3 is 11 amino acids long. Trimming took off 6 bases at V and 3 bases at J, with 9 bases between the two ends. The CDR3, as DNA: TGCAGTGCAACGGTCAACTACGAGCAGTACTTC. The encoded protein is CSATVNYEQYF.

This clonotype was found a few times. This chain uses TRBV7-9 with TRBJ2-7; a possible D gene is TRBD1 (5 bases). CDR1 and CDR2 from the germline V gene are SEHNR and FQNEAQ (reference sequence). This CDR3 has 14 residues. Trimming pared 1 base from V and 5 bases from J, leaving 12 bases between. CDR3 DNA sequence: TGTGCCAGCAGCTTAGGGGGCGCTTTTAACGAGCAGTACTTC. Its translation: CASSLGGAFNEQYF.

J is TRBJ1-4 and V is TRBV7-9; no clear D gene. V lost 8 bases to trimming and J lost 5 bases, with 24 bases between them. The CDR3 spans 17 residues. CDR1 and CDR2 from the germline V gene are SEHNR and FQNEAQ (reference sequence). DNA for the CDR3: TGTGCCAGCGGCTCAAGAGAACAGAGGGCGGGGAATGAAAAACTGTTTTTT. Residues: CASGSREQRAGNEKLFF.

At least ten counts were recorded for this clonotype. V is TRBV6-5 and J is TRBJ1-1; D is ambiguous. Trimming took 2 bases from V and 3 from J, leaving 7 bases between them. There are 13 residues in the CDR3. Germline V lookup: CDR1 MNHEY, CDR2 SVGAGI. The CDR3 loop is CASSYGIYTEAFF. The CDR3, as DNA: TGTGCCAGCAGTTACGGGATCTACACTGAAGCTTTCTTT.